This T cell receptor beta chain was documented in a study of blood T cells in healthy people across ages. This clonotype appeared a few times. Together with a sample-barcoded 5' primer, a J-beta primer mix was included in a second PCR lasting about 7 to 11 cycles. The template-switch adaptor, which had 12 random nucleotides, put a tag on each cDNA molecule. The study obtained at least 2.5 million CDR3-containing paired-end reads from every sample. TCRdb called the 5' RACE reads again in MiXCR, with one record for every CDR3 protein. The profile shows approximately 2,000,000 distinct CDR3 sequences, about two fifths of them singletons. The germline V and J ends were trimmed by 3 bases and 9 bases, with 15 bases remaining between them. The CDR3 is made up of 15 amino acids. Germline values: CDR1 LNHNV, CDR2 YYDKDF (reference sequence). Those donating, healthy Caucasian individuals from Russia, were aged roughly 6 to 90.

The genes are TRBV15 and TRBJ1-6; possible D gene TRBD1, 6 bases. The source of this sequence is a human donor in good health. Specimen: blood. The CDR3 loop is CATSRVGQSSSPLHF. CDR3 DNA: TGTGCCACCAGCAGGGTAGGACAGTCAAGTTCACCCCTCCACTTT.